Listed below are T cell receptor beta chains from one sample, sequenced in a study of identical twins. TCRdb reprocessed the 5' RACE reads with MiXCR, giving one entry per CDR3 protein. Of 450,000 to 650,000 distinct CDR3 sequences listed, over 8.5% are singletons. These data were also filed under a second study, of yellow fever vaccine responses in identical twins.

Sample: PBMCs. The receptor source for this set is a woman aged 18-30 years in good health. Each CDR3 is given with its conserved first and last residue. The D gene is left open where the match is weak. Clone sizes are given selectively: once, few, many, or a class where the clone is expanded.

v_gene,abundance,j_gene,d_gene,CDR3aa,CDR3nt
TRBV7-9,many,TRBJ2-1,TRBD2,CAISMGTSNEQFF,TGTGCCATCTCCATGGGGACTAGCAATGAGCAGTTCTTC
TRBV28,few,TRBJ2-7,-,CASSLGPTQSYEQYF,TGTGCCAGCAGTTTAGGCCCAACACAATCCTACGAGCAGTACTTC
TRBV4-2,-,TRBJ1-5,-,CASSHPTGTSNQPQHF,TGTGCCAGCAGCCATCCGACAGGAACAAGCAATCAGCCCCAGCATTTT
TRBV27,-,TRBJ2-7,TRBD2,CASSPLGTSSSYEQYF,TGTGCCAGCAGTCCCCTTGGGACTAGCAGCTCCTACGAGCAGTACTTC
TRBV28,many,TRBJ2-6,TRBD1,CASSAGDSSGANVLTF,TGTGCCAGCAGTGCCGGGGACAGCTCTGGGGCCAACGTCCTGACTTTC
TRBV7-6,-,TRBJ2-5,-,CASSFYTSRDGQETQYF,TGTGCCAGCAGCTTCTACACTTCCAGGGATGGACAAGAGACCCAGTACTTC
TRBV12-3/TRBV12-4,few,TRBJ1-5,-,CASGIITGAPQPQHF,TGTGCCAGCGGTATAATAACCGGCGCCCCTCAGCCCCAGCATTTT
TRBV20-1,-,TRBJ2-1,-,CSVVAGPDYSSYNEQFF,TGCAGTGTGGTGGCGGGACCAGATTACAGCTCCTACAATGAGCAGTTCTTC
TRBV7-6,-,TRBJ1-1,-,CASSGGRGQGFNTEAFF,TGTGCCAGCAGCGGGGGGAGGGGACAAGGATTTAACACTGAAGCTTTCTTT
TRBV12-3/TRBV12-4,-,TRBJ2-5,TRBD1,CASTIKGGGQEQETQYF,TGTGCCAGCACCATTAAAGGGGGTGGACAGGAGCAAGAGACCCAGTACTTC
TRBV29-1,-,TRBJ2-1,TRBD2,CSVEPTSGANEQFF,TGCAGCGTTGAACCGACTAGCGGGGCTAATGAGCAGTTCTTC
TRBV6-5,many,TRBJ2-7,TRBD1,CASSYGTDTYEQYF,TGTGCCAGCAGTTACGGGACAGACACCTACGAGCAGTACTTC
TRBV27,many,TRBJ2-3,-,CASSLLRPDTQYF,TGTGCCAGCAGTTTACTTCGCCCGGATACGCAGTATTTT
TRBV7-2,many,TRBJ2-2,-,CASTKNTGELFF,TGTGCCAGCACCAAGAACACCGGGGAGCTGTTTTTT
TRBV29-1,-,TRBJ2-7,-,CSVWPGRNGEQYF,TGCAGCGTTTGGCCAGGGAGAAATGGAGAGCAGTACTTC
TRBV5-1,many,TRBJ2-2,TRBD1,CASSFRDSRTGELFF,TGCGCCAGCAGCTTCCGGGACAGTCGTACCGGGGAGCTGTTTTTT
TRBV3-1,-,TRBJ2-1,-,CASSQYVSSYNEQFF,TGTGCCAGCAGCCAATATGTAAGCTCCTACAATGAGCAGTTCTTC
TRBV5-5,many,TRBJ2-2,-,CASSFLTNTGELFF,TGTGCCAGCAGCTTCCTCACGAACACCGGGGAGCTGTTTTTT
TRBV11-2,few,TRBJ2-3,TRBD2,CASSSRITGTSGRLDTQYF,TGTGCCAGCAGCTCCCGTATTACCGGGACTAGCGGGAGATTGGATACGCAGTATTTT
TRBV12-3/TRBV12-4,few,TRBJ2-3,-,CASRGPHWTQYF,TGTGCCAGCAGGGGACCCCATTGGACGCAGTATTTT
TRBV7-6,-,TRBJ2-7,-,CASSLQPTWEQYF,TGTGCCAGCAGCTTACAGCCAACGTGGGAGCAGTACTTC
TRBV10-3,-,TRBJ2-4,-,CAISELSAGAVKNIQYF,TGTGCCATCAGCGAACTATCAGCGGGCGCCGTCAAAAACATTCAGTACTTC
TRBV4-3,many,TRBJ2-3,-,CASSQERADTQYF,TGCGCCAGCAGCCAAGAAAGGGCAGATACGCAGTATTTT
TRBV12-3/TRBV12-4,many,TRBJ2-2,-,CASDLRGTGELFF,TGTGCCAGCGACCTCAGGGGAACCGGGGAGCTGTTTTTT
TRBV4-1,-,TRBJ2-3,-,CASSQDGGTMIGQYF,TGCGCCAGCAGCCAAGATGGAGGGACGATGATTGGGCAGTATTTT
TRBV4-3,many,TRBJ2-7,TRBD1,CASSQGSGQARYEQYF,TGCGCCAGCAGCCAAGGGTCGGGACAGGCGAGGTACGAGCAGTACTTC
TRBV19,-,TRBJ2-7,TRBD2,CASSGAGAAYEQYF,TGTGCCAGTTCCGGGGCGGGAGCCGCCTACGAGCAGTACTTC
TRBV19,few,TRBJ2-4,TRBD2,CASSVPGTTKNIQYF,TGTGCCAGTAGCGTCCCCGGGACTACTAAAAACATTCAGTACTTC
TRBV28,-,TRBJ2-1,TRBD2,CASSLDTSGYNEQFF,TGTGCCAGCAGTTTAGATACTAGCGGATACAATGAGCAGTTCTTC
TRBV20-1,-,TRBJ2-3,-,CSALWDTDTQYF,TGCAGTGCTCTGTGGGACACAGATACGCAGTATTTT
TRBV7-3,-,TRBJ2-3,TRBD2,CASSLLGAGGTTDTQYF,TGTGCCAGCAGCTTACTAGGAGCGGGGGGAACCACAGATACGCAGTATTTT
TRBV4-2,-,TRBJ2-5,-,CASQGSLWETQYF,TGTGCCAGCCAGGGCTCTCTTTGGGAGACCCAGTACTTC
TRBV18,-,TRBJ1-3,-,CASSPNYQTNTIYF,TGTGCCAGCTCACCGAACTATCAGACTAACACCATATATTTT
TRBV4-2,many,TRBJ2-3,-,CANPKVRGPRGTDTQYF,TGTGCCAATCCTAAAGTGCGGGGGCCGAGGGGCACAGATACGCAGTATTTT
TRBV4-3,-,TRBJ2-1,TRBD2,CASSRIAGGGYNEQFF,TGCGCCAGCAGCAGGATCGCGGGGGGCGGATACAATGAGCAGTTCTTC
TRBV27,few,TRBJ2-3,-,CASQGALIDTQYF,TGTGCCAGCCAAGGGGCGCTTATAGATACGCAGTATTTT
TRBV10-3,-,TRBJ2-3,-,CATTSRGRDTQYF,TGTGCCACTACCTCCAGGGGTAGAGATACGCAGTATTTT
TRBV9,many,TRBJ2-3,TRBD2,CASSPGTSGVPQYF,TGTGCCAGCAGCCCCGGGACTAGCGGGGTCCCGCAGTATTTT
TRBV11-2,few,TRBJ2-3,TRBD1,CASSLGPPGGYTDTQYF,TGTGCCAGCAGCTTAGGCCCCCCAGGGGGTTACACAGATACGCAGTATTTT